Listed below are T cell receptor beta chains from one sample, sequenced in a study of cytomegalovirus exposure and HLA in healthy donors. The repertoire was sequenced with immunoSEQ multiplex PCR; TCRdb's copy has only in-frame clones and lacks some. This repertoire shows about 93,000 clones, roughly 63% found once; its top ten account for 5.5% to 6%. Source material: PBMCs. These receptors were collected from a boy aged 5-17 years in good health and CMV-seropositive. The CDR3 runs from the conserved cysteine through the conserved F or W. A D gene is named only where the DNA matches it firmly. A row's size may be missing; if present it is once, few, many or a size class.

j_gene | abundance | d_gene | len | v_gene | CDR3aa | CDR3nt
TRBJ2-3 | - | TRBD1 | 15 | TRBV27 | CASHKMGQSTDTQYF | TGTGCCAGCCATAAAATGGGACAGAGCACAGATACGCAGTATTTT
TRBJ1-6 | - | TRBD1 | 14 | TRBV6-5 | CASRRGTENSPLHF | TGTGCCAGCAGAAGAGGGACAGAGAATTCACCCCTCCACTTT
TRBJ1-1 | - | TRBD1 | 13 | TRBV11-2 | CASAGQANTEAFF | TGTGCCAGCGCCGGACAGGCCAACACTGAAGCTTTCTTT
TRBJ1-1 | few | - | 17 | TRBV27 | CASSEQGPQGPDTEAFF | TGTGCCAGCAGTGAACAAGGCCCGCAGGGCCCGGATACTGAAGCTTTCTTT
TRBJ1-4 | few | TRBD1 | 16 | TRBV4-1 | CASSQLRTGDGEKLFF | TGCGCCAGCAGCCAGCTCCGGACAGGGGATGGAGAAAAACTGTTTTTT
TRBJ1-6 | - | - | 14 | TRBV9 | CASSVALRGSPLHF | TGTGCCAGCAGCGTAGCTCTCAGAGGTTCACCCCTCCACTTT
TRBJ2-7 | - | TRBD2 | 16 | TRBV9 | CASSALSGGHSYEQYF | TGTGCCAGCAGCGCTCTTAGCGGGGGACACTCCTACGAGCAGTACTTC
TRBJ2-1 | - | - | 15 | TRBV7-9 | CASSLAQGGVNEQFF | TGTGCCAGCAGCTTAGCACAGGGGGGGGTCAATGAGCAGTTCTTC
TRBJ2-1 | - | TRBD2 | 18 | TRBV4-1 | CASSQESTSGGTYNEQFF | TGCGCCAGCAGCCAAGAATCGACTAGCGGGGGTACCTACAATGAGCAGTTCTTC
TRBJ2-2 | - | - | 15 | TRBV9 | CASSLTGPNTGELFF | TGTGCCAGCAGCCTCACAGGTCCGAACACCGGGGAGCTGTTTTTT
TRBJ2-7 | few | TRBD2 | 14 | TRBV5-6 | CASSLAASGREQYF | TGTGCCAGCAGCTTGGCAGCTAGCGGGAGAGAGCAGTACTTC
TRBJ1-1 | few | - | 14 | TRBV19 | CASTHGGLDTEAFF | TGTGCCAGTACCCATGGGGGGTTGGACACTGAAGCTTTCTTT
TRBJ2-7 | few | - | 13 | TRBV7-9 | CASGRGSSYEQYF | TGTGCCAGCGGACGGGGGAGCTCCTACGAGCAGTACTTC
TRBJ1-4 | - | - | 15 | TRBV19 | CASSLVGALNEKLFF | TGTGCCAGTAGTCTCGTGGGCGCCCTGAATGAAAAACTGTTTTTT
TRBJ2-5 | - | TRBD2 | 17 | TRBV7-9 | CSSTTVGGRELGETQYF | TGTTCCAGCACCACCGTGGGAGGGCGGGAGCTGGGAGAGACCCAGTACTTC
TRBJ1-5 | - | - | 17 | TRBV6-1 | CASSERAGYSSNQPQHF | TGTGCCAGCAGTGAAAGGGCAGGGTATTCGAGCAATCAGCCCCAGCATTTT
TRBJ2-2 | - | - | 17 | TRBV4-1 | CASSPVNLQVSTGELFF | TGCGCCAGCAGCCCAGTAAACCTACAGGTTTCCACCGGGGAGCTGTTTTTT
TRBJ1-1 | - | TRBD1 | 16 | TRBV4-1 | CASSPGTGNTNTEAFF | TGCGCCAGCAGCCCCGGGACAGGGAATACGAACACTGAAGCTTTCTTT
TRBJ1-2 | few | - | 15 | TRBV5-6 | CASSLLELGGDGYTF | TGTGCCAGCAGCTTGTTGGAGCTGGGCGGGGATGGCTACACCTTC
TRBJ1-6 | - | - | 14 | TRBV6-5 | CASSDGHSACPLHF | TGTGCCAGCAGCGATGGACACAGCGCCTGCCCCCTCCACTTT
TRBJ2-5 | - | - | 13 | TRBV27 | CASSFRTAETQYF | TGTGCCAGCAGTTTTCGGACAGCTGAGACCCAGTACTTC
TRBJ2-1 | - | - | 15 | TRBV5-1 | CASSATGGSYNEQFF | TGCGCCAGCAGTGCGACAGGCGGCTCCTACAATGAGCAGTTCTTC
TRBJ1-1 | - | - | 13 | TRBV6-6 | CAIKDGEFNEAFF | TGTGCCATCAAGGACGGGGAATTCAATGAAGCTTTCTTT
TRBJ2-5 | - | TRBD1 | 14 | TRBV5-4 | CASSSRDRAETQYF | TGTGCCAGCAGCTCCAGGGACAGGGCGGAGACCCAGTACTTC
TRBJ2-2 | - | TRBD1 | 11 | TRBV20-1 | CSSTGAGELFF | TGCAGTAGCACAGGGGCCGGGGAGCTGTTTTTT
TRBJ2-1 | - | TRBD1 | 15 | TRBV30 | CAWSAGQGRHNEQFF | TGTGCCTGGAGCGCGGGACAGGGGAGGCACAATGAGCAGTTCTTC
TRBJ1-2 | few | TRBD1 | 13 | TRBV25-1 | CASSDLQGYGYTF | TGTGCCAGCAGTGATCTACAGGGGTATGGCTACACCTTC
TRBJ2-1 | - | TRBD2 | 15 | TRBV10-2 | CASRPPGLAGAQQFF | TGCGCCAGCAGGCCCCCCGGACTAGCGGGGGCCCAGCAGTTCTTC
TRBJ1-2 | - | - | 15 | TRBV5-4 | CASSQDQGRVTGYTF | TGTGCCAGCAGCCAAGATCAGGGCAGGGTAACTGGCTACACCTTC
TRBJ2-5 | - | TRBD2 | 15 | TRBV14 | CASSQARAGGETQYF | TGTGCCAGCAGCCAAGCAAGGGCGGGAGGAGAGACCCAGTACTTC
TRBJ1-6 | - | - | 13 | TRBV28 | CASSLIGNSPLHF | TGTGCCAGCAGTTTAATCGGGAATTCACCCCTCCACTTT
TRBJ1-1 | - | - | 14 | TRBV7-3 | CASSLIGADTEAFF | TGTGCCAGCAGCTTAATCGGAGCGGACACTGAAGCTTTCTTT
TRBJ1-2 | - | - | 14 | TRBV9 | CASSPETPGDGYTF | TGTGCCAGCAGCCCCGAGACCCCGGGTGATGGCTACACCTTC
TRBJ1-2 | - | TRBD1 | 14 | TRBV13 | CASSLETGNYGYTF | TGTGCCAGCAGCTTAGAGACAGGGAACTATGGCTACACCTTC
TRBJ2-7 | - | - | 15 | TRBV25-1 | CASSDPGLLNDEQYF | TGTGCCAGCAGTGACCCGGGTCTACTAAACGACGAGCAGTACTTC
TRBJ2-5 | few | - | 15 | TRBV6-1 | CASSELGAGQETQYF | TGTGCCAGCAGTGAACTTGGCGCAGGCCAAGAGACCCAGTACTTC
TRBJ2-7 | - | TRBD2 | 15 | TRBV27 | CASRGTSVWFREQYF | TGTGCCAGCAGGGGGACTAGCGTCTGGTTCCGCGAGCAGTACTTC
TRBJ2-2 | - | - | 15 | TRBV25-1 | CASRAPGVASGELFF | TGTGCCAGCAGAGCTCCAGGGGTGGCCTCAGGGGAGCTGTTTTTT
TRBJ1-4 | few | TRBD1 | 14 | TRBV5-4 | CASSLEAGGEKLFF | TGTGCCAGCAGCTTGGAGGCAGGGGGTGAAAAACTGTTTTTT
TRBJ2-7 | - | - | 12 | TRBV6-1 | CASSEETGQKYF | TGTGCCAGCAGTGAAGAAACGGGACAAAAGTACTTC
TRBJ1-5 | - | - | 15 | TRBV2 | CASSEATQNNQPQHF | TGTGCCAGCAGTGAAGCAACGCAGAACAATCAGCCCCAGCATTTT
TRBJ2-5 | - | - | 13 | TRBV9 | CASSVGQQETQYF | TGTGCCAGCAGCGTAGGACAGCAAGAGACCCAGTACTTC
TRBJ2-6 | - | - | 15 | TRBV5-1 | CASSLSDSGANVLTF | TGCGCCAGCAGCCTTTCAGATTCTGGGGCCAACGTCCTGACTTTC
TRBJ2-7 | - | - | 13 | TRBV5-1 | CASSLLQGYEQYF | TGCGCCAGCAGCTTACTACAGGGTTACGAGCAGTACTTC
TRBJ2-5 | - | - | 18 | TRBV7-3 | CASSRLVGGTLYQETQYF | TGTGCCAGCAGCCGCCTTGTCGGGGGGACATTGTACCAAGAGACCCAGTACTTC
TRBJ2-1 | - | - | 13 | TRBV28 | CASSLVGSNEQFF | TGTGCCAGCAGTTTAGTAGGGAGCAATGAGCAGTTCTTC
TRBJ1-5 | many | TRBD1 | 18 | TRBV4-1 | CASSTGQGANSGNQPQHF | TGCGCCAGCAGCACCGGACAGGGGGCCAATTCGGGCAATCAGCCCCAGCATTTT
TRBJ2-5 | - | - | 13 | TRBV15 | CATSRDREETQYF | TGTGCCACCAGCAGAGATCGCGAAGAGACCCAGTACTTC
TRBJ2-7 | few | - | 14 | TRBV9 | CASSVDLQGDEQYF | TGTGCCAGCAGCGTAGACCTACAGGGCGACGAGCAGTACTTC
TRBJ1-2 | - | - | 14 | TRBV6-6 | CASSYEQGNYGYTF | TGTGCCAGCAGTTACGAACAGGGTAACTATGGCTACACCTTC
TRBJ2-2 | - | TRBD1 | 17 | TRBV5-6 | CASSLRVGTGMTGELFF | TGTGCCAGCAGCTTGCGGGTCGGGACAGGGATGACCGGGGAGCTGTTTTTT
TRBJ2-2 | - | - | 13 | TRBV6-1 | CASSEELGGELFF | TGTGCCAGCAGTGAAGAACTTGGCGGGGAGCTGTTTTTT
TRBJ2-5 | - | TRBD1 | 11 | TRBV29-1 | CSVNRGETQYF | TGCAGCGTCAACAGGGGAGAGACCCAGTACTTC
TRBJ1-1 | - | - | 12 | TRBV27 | CASSSGNTEAFF | TGTGCCAGCAGTTCCGGTAACACTGAAGCTTTCTTT
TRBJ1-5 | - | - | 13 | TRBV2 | CASSSDRNQPQHF | TGTGCCAGCAGTTCAGACAGGAATCAGCCCCAGCATTTT